This entry is about one TCR beta chain. The antigen remains undetermined. V was trimmed by 7 bases and J by 4 bases, leaving 11 bases between them. The CDR3 spans 14 residues. Germline CDR1 is SEHNR and CDR2 is FQNEAQ (reference sequence). These data belong to a study of shared clonotypes between healthy human individuals. Whole-study results and caveats: The researchers took only blood, and tissue repertoires probably look different.

The data were produced by immunoSEQ multiplex PCR, yet TCRdb's version contains in-frame clones alone and is incomplete. Among about 980,000 clones, approximately 80% were seen once, and the ten largest hold about 1.5%. Caucasian adults living in Nashville, Tennessee, provided all samples. What was sequenced was memory CD4+ T cells sorted from blood. Specified subset: CD45RA-negative fraction. This rearrangement joins TRBV7-9 to TRBJ1-6; no definite D call. The TCR comes from a man between 18 and 35 years old in good health. This CDR3 is CASNLEQYNSPLHF. The CDR3 DNA reads TGTGCCAGCAACCTGGAACAGTATAATTCACCCCTCCACTTT.